This TCR beta chain was sequenced in a study of blood T cell repertoires in COVID-19. Data came from immunoSEQ multiplex PCR; TCRdb stores just in-frame clones and leaves some out. The sample shows 250,000 or so clones, 86% of them seen only once. The CDR3 loop spans 15 amino acids. V lost 5 bases and J lost 7, with 18 bases in between. Germline V gene lookup returns CDR1 SGHDN and CDR2 FVKESK. Source material: peripheral blood. The chain couples TRBV14 to TRBJ2-1, with D possibly TRBD2 on 7 matching bases. This TCR was recovered from a man in his forties with active or convalescent COVID-19. The CDR3 bases are TGTGCCAGCAGCGAACGGGCACGGGGGGCGAATGAGCAGTTCTTC. Its translation is CASSERARGANEQFF.